This paragraph reports one T cell receptor beta chain. Using its own MiXCR run on the 5' RACE reads, TCRdb lists one record per CDR3 protein. The top ten clones hold less than 25% of a sample with about 350,000 distinct CDR3 sequences, approximately 14% of them seen once. The sample originates from a study of T-cell memory formation after mild COVID-19. From germline, CDR1 is LGHNA and CDR2 YNFKEQ. The CDR3 length is 14 residues. Trimming stripped 4 bases from V and 4 bases from J, with 11 bases between. This clonotype was sampled from a man aged 18 to 30 who had mild COVID-19 (a few samples of this study predate the infection). Cell type and time point are not known. The sample was PBMCs or a T cell subset sorted from them (not recorded which). This sequence joins TRBV4-2 and TRBJ1-5, with unresolved D. CDR3 amino acids: CASSLGRGNQPQHF. The CDR3 nucleotides read TGTGCCAGCAGCCTCGGCCGGGGTAATCAGCCCCAGCATTTT.